These 19 T cell receptor beta chains share one sample of origin, sequenced in a study of human T cells and chemical hapten exposure. Using its own MiXCR run on the RACE reads, TCRdb lists one record per CDR3 protein. Among 65,000 to 80,000 distinct CDR3 sequences listed, over 9% were seen once. Time point meaning: patch test 1, 2 weeks after DPC sensitization. The treatment denotes: therapeutic diphenylcyclopropenone sensitization with weekly scalp DPC. Here the sequenced sample was whole blood, taken in connection with sensitization to the hapten diphenylcyclopropenone (DPC). The receptors here all came from a woman aged 45 to 65 with alopecia areata. Some clones in this sample may be carry-over from other donors' samples.

This clonotype has only a few counts. The CDR3 sequence: CASSAGTKSYNEQFF. The CDR3 bases are TGTGCCAGCAGCGCTGGGACCAAGTCCTACAATGAGCAGTTCTTC. The genes are TRBV9 and TRBJ2-1; tentatively, D is TRBD1 or TRBD2 (5 bases each). V was shortened by 3 bases and J by 1 base, with 11 bases between the two germline ends. Germline V lookup: CDR1 SGDLS, CDR2 YYNGEE. The CDR3 runs to 15 residues.

This clonotype was observed at least ten times. This sequence joins TRBV18 and TRBJ1-5; D possibly corresponds to TRBD1 (5 bases). Germline V gene data show CDR1 as KGHSH and CDR2 as LQKENI. This CDR3 is 13 amino acids long. V lost 6 bases and J lost 4, with 10 bases in between. This chain's CDR3 is CASSPGWNQPQHF. The DNA of the CDR3 is TGTGCCAGCTCTCCAGGGTGGAATCAGCCCCAGCATTTT.

The rearrangement uses TRBV24-1 and TRBJ2-7; 9 bases map to TRBD1. The CDR3 extends over 15 amino acids. Trimming took 5 bases from V and 1 from J; bases not matched to a gene: 5. Germline values: CDR1 KGHDR, CDR2 SFDVKD. The CDR3 coding sequence is TGTGCCACCAGTGGTTCCGGGACAGGGTCCTACGAGCAGTACTTC. Translating it yields CATSGSGTGSYEQYF.

Concerning this clonotype: At one of its ends the junction is not consistent with the germline gene, which may arise from a read error. In nucleotides, the CDR3 is TGTGCCAGCAGCCAAGATCGCGGTCAGCAAGAGATCCAGTACTTC. This sequence encodes CASSQDRGQQEIQYF. This chain links TRBV3-1 with TRBJ2-5; the D is unclear. This CDR3 region has 15 residues. The germline V gene has CDR1 LGHDT and CDR2 YNNKEL (reference sequence).

A few counts support this clonotype. The chain is built from TRBV6-5 and TRBJ1-1, with 7 bases fitting TRBD1. V lost 5 bases, J lost 0 bases, and 9 bases stayed unmatched. CDR3 length equals 16 residues. Germline CDR1 reads MNHEY; CDR2 reads SVGAGI. Here the CDR3 reads CASSQQGTRMNTEAFF. The CDR3 nucleotides are TGTGCCAGCAGTCAACAGGGGACTAGGATGAACACTGAAGCTTTCTTT.

The CDR3 is CASSVEQTGIYGYTF. The CDR3 DNA reads TGTGCCAGCAGCGTAGAGCAGACAGGGATCTATGGCTACACCTTC. The chain is built from TRBV9 and TRBJ1-2; 7 bases align to TRBD1. The CDR3 has 15 amino acids. V lost 0 bases to trimming and J lost 4 bases; unmatched junction nucleotides: 6. CDR1 and CDR2 (germline): SGDLS, YYNGEE. The entire variable domain, with the rest obtained from reference TRBV9 and TRBJ1-2, is as follows: DSGVTQTPKHLITATGQRVTLRCSPRSGDLSVYWYQQSLDQGLQFLIQYYNGEERAKGNILERFSAQQFPDLHSELNLSSLELGDSALYFCASSVEQTGIYGYTFGSGTRLTVV.

The chain has TRBV5-4 and TRBJ1-2; D is uncertain. V was trimmed by 2 bases and J by 2 bases, leaving 7 bases between them. The CDR3 has 13 amino acids. The germline V gene has CDR1 SGHNT and CDR2 YYREEE (reference sequence). CDR3: CASSLETNYGYTF. DNA for the CDR3: TGTGCCAGCAGCTTAGAGACGAACTATGGCTACACCTTC.

The V and J genes are TRBV5-5 and TRBJ2-7, with 14 bases aligning to TRBD2. The CDR3 totals 16 residues. Per the germline V gene, CDR1 is SGHKS and CDR2 is YYEKEE (reference sequence). V shed 2 bases and J 6 bases; nucleotides not matched to a gene: 7. The CDR3: CASSFRLAGGPGEQYF. CDR3 nucleotide sequence: TGTGCCAGCAGCTTCAGACTAGCGGGAGGGCCTGGCGAGCAGTACTTC. Using reference TRBV5-5 and TRBJ2-7 for the parts outside the CDR3, the full variable domain is DAGVTQSPTHLIKTRGQQVTLRCSPISGHKSVSWYQQVLGQGPQFIFQYYEKEERGRGNFPDRFSARQFPNYSSELNVNALLLGDSALYLCASSFRLAGGPGEQYFGPGTRLTVT.

This clonotype has more than one count but fewer than ten. The V call is TRBV6-1, the J call TRBJ2-7, with D unclear. The germline V gene encodes CDR1 MNHNS and CDR2 SASEGT. V was shortened by 10 bases and J by 0 bases, with 13 bases between the two germline ends. The CDR3 totals 13 residues. The CDR3 here is CATPRSDSYEQYF. DNA for the CDR3: TGTGCCACCCCACGGTCTGACTCCTACGAGCAGTACTTC.

In its sample, this clonotype was seen a few times. The chain combines TRBV20-1 with TRBJ2-3, with D uncertain. The germline V gene has CDR1 DFQATT and CDR2 SNEGSKA (reference sequence). CDR3 size: 14 residues. V was clipped by 0 bases and J by 4 bases, with 11 bases between them. This CDR3 is CSARDHPFADTQYF. The CDR3 DNA is TGCAGTGCTAGAGATCACCCGTTCGCAGATACGCAGTATTTT.

This clonotype was seen repeatedly, ten times or more. This sequence joins TRBV7-3 and TRBJ2-2; 9 bases line up with TRBD2. Germline V gene lookup returns CDR1 SGHTA and CDR2 FQGTGA. The CDR3 is made up of 16 amino acids. Trimming took 4 bases from V and 2 from J; bases not matched to a gene: 5. The CDR3 nucleotides are TGTGCCAGCAGCTCAACTAGCGGGCTAAACACCGGGGAGCTGTTTTTT. It translates to CASSSTSGLNTGELFF.

This clonotype occurred many times. The chain links TRBV19 to TRBJ2-1; no reliable D call. Per the germline V gene, CDR1 is LNHDA and CDR2 is SQIVND (reference sequence). The CDR3 is made up of 15 amino acids. V was cut by 7 bases and J by 0 bases, with 13 bases left in between. The CDR3 bases are TGTGCCAGTACAAGAGGTCTCAGCTCCTACAATGAGCAGTTCTTC. Protein product: CASTRGLSSYNEQFF.

This clonotype was seen a few times. The rearrangement uses TRBV20-1 and TRBJ2-5; the match to TRBD1 covers 9 bases. The V gene's germline CDR1 is DFQATT and CDR2 SNEGSKA (reference sequence). The CDR3 runs 14 residues. After removal of 5 bases from V and 2 bases from J, the junction contained 6 bases not matched to a gene. Here the CDR3 reads CSAQTGGLQETQYF. The CDR3 bases are TGCAGTGCTCAAACAGGGGGCCTGCAAGAGACCCAGTACTTC.

This clonotype turned up a few times. The chain links TRBV9 to TRBJ2-3; 10 positions agree with TRBD2. Germline loops: CDR1 SGDLS, CDR2 YYNGEE. The trim removed 0 bases at V and 3 bases at J, leaving 4 bases unmatched. The CDR3 totals 16 residues. The CDR3 DNA reads TGTGCCAGCAGCGTAGGACTAGCGGGTCTGACAGATACGCAGTATTTT. Amino acids: CASSVGLAGLTDTQYF. The full variable domain, with the rest looked up from reference TRBV9 and TRBJ2-3, is DSGVTQTPKHLITATGQRVTLRCSPRSGDLSVYWYQQSLDQGLQFLIQYYNGEERAKGNILERFSAQQFPDLHSELNLSSLELGDSALYFCASSVGLAGLTDTQYFGPGTRLTVL.

The J gene is TRBJ1-5, the V gene TRBV5-1, with D hard to call. Germline V CDR1 and CDR2: SGHRS, YFSETQ. The CDR3 length is 15 residues. The V gene lost 0 bases and the J gene lost 4 bases, with 11 bases spanning the gap. The CDR3 reads CASSLGSVPNQPQHF. The CDR3 nucleotides are TGCGCCAGCAGCTTGGGGTCGGTGCCGAATCAGCCCCAGCATTTT.

The chain carries TRBV5-4 and TRBJ2-3; 7 positions match TRBD2. CDR1 is SGHNT and CDR2 is YYREEE in the germline V gene (reference sequence). The CDR3 consists of 16 residues. Written as DNA, the CDR3 is TGTGCGGCCAAGGGTCCTAGCGGCGGAATGACAGATACGCAGTATTTT. Its protein product is CAAKGPSGGMTDTQYF.

The chain is built from TRBV4-3 and TRBJ2-5, with D unresolved. Germline V gene lookup returns CDR1 LGHNA and CDR2 YSLEER. V was pared by 0 bases and J by 1 base, with 9 bases between. The CDR3 totals 15 residues. CDR3 nucleotides: TGCGCCAGCAGCCAAGATCGCCACCGCCAAGAGACCCAGTACTTC. Amino acids: CASSQDRHRQETQYF.

The V call is TRBV5-1, the J call TRBJ2-1, with D uncertain. This CDR3 region has 14 residues. The ends were cut back, 3 bases at V and 0 bases at J, with 7 bases in the middle. Per the germline V gene, CDR1 is SGHRS and CDR2 is YFSETQ. Written as DNA, the CDR3 is TGCGCCAGCAGCTCACCAAGCTCCTACAATGAGCAGTTCTTC. The encoded protein is CASSSPSSYNEQFF.

This clonotype was detected a few times. V gene TRBV4-3 combines with J gene TRBJ2-2; D gene uncertain. The V end lost 0 bases, the J end lost 6 bases, and 5 bases lay between the germline ends. In germline, CDR1 is LGHNA, CDR2 YSLEER. The CDR3 runs 13 residues. CDR3 region: CASSQDPPGELFF. The CDR3 nucleotides are TGCGCCAGCAGCCAAGACCCCCCCGGGGAGCTGTTTTTT.